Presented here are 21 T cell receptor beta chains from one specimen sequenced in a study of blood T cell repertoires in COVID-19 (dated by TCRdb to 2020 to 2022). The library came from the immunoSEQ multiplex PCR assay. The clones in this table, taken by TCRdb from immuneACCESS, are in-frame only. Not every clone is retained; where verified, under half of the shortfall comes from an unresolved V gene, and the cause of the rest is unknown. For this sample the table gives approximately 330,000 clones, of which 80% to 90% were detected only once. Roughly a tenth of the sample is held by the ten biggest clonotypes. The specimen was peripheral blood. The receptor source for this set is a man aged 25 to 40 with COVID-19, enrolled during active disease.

CDR3 protein: CTSGTGSYEQYF. As DNA, the CDR3 is TGTACTTCCGGGACAGGGTCTTACGAGCAGTACTTC. The rearrangement uses TRBV7-2 and TRBJ2-7; 9 bases align to TRBD1. The CDR3 sequence is 12 residues long. Germline loops: CDR1 SGHTA, CDR2 FQGNSA. Based on the CDR3 plus reference TRBV7-2 and TRBJ2-7, the full variable domain is GAGVSQSPSNKVTEKGKDVELRCDPISGHTALYWYRQSLGQGLEFLIYFQGNSAPDKSGLPSDRFSAERTGGSVSTLTIQRTQQEDSAVYLCTSGTGSYEQYFGPGTRLTVT.

The CDR3 coding sequence is TGTGCCAGCAGTCCTCGACTACGCCATTGGTATGAGCAGTTCTTC. Its translation is CASSPRLRHWYEQFF. The V gene is TRBV27, the J gene TRBJ2-1, with D perhaps TRBD2 (5 bases). This CDR3 spans 15 amino acids. Germline V gene lookup returns CDR1 MNHEY and CDR2 SMNVEV (reference sequence). Between the trimmed V and J ends, which lost 5 bases and 8 bases, there was a span of 19 bases.

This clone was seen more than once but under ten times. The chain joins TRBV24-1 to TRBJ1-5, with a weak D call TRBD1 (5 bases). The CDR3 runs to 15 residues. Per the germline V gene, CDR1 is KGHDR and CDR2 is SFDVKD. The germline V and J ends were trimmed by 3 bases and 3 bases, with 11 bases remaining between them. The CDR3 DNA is TGTGCCACCAGTGATACCGGGGGGGACAATCAGCCCCAGCATTTT. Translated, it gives CATSDTGGDNQPQHF.

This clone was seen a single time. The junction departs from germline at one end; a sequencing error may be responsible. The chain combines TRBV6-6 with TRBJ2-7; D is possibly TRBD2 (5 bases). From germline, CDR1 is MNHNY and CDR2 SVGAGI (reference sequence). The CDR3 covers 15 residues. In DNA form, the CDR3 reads TGTGCCAGCAGTTACTCGACGGGGATCTCCGACGAGCAGTACTTC. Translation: CASSYSTGISDEQYF.

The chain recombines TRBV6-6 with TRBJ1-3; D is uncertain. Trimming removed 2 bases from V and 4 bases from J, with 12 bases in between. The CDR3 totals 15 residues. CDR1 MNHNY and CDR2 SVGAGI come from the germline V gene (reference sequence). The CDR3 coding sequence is TGTGCCAGCAGTTACACCCCGGGAGGAGGAAACACCATATATTTT. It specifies CASSYTPGGGNTIYF.

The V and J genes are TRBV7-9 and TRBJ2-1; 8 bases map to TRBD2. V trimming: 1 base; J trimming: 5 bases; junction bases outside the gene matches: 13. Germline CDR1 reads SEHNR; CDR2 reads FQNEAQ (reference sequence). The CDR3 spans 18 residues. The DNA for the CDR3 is TGTGCCAGCAGCTTAGAACCAAACGGGAGGGTAACACACAATGAGCAGTTCTTC. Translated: CASSLEPNGRVTHNEQFF. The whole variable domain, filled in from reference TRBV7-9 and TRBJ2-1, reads DTGVSQNPRHKITKRGQNVTFRCDPISEHNRLYWYRQTLGQGPEFLTYFQNEAQLEKSRLLSDRFSAERPKGSFSTLEIQRTEQGDSAMYLCASSLEPNGRVTHNEQFFGPGTRLTVL.

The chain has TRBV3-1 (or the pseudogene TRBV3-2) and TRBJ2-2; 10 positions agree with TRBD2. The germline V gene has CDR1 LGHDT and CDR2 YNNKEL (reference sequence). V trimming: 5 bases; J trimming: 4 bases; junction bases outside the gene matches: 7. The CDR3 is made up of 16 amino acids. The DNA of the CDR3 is TGTGCCAGCAGCGAAAGCGGGAGGGCGCGCACCGGGGAGCTGTTTTTT. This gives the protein CASSESGRARTGELFF.

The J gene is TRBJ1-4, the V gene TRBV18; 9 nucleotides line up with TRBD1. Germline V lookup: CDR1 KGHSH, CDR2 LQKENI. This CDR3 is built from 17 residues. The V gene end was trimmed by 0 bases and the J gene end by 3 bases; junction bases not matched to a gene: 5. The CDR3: CASSPPGQGLANEKLFF. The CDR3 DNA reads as TGTGCCAGCTCACCACCGGGACAGGGTCTCGCTAATGAAAAACTGTTTTTT. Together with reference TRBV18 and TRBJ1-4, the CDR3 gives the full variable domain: NAGVMQNPRHLVRRRGQEARLRCSPMKGHSHVYWYRQLPEEGLKFMVYLQKENIIDESGMPKERFSAEFPKEGPSILRIQQVVRGDSAAYFCASSPPGQGLANEKLFFGSGTQLSVL.

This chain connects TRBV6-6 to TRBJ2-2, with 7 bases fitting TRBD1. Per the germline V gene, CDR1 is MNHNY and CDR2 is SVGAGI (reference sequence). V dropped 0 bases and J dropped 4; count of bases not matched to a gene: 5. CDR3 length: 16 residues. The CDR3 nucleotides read TGTGCCAGCAGTTACTCGACAGGGTCTCTCACCGGGGAGCTGTTTTTT. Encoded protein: CASSYSTGSLTGELFF.

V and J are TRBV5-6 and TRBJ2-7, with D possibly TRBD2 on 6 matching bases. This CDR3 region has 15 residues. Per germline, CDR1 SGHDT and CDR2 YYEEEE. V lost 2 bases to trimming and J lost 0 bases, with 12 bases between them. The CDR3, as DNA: TGTGCCAGCAGCTTCCGGGGGATCAGCTCCTACGAGCAGTACTTC. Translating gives CASSFRGISSYEQYF.

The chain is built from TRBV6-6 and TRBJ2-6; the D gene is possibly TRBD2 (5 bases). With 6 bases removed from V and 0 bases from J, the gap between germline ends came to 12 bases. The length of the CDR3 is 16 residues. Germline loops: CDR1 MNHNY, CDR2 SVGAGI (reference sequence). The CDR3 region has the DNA TGTGCCAGCAGACCCTTCGGGATCTCTGGGGCCAACGTCCTGACTTTC. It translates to CASRPFGISGANVLTF.

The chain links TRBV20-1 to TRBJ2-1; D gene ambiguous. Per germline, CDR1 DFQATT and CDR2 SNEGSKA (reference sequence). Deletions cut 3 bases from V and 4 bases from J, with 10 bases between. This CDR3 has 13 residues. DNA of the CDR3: TGCAGTGCTAGTTGGAGCGCTTACAATGAGCAGTTCTTC. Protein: CSASWSAYNEQFF.

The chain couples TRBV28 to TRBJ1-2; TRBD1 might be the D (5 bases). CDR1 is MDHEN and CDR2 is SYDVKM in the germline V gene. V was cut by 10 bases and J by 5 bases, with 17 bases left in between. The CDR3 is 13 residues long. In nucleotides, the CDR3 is TGTGCCACGGCCCCGGCAGGGAGGTATGGCTACACCTTC. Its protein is CATAPAGRYGYTF.

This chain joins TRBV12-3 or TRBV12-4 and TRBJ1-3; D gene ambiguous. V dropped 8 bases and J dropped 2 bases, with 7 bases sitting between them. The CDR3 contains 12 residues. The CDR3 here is CASSNAGNTIYF. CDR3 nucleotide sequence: TGTGCCAGCTCTAACGCTGGAAACACCATATATTTT.

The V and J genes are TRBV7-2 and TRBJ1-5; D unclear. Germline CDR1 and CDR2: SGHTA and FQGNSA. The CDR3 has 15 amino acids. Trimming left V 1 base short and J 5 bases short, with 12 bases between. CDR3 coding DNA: TGTGCCAGCAGCTTAGAGAGGGATGGTGATCAGCCCCAGCATTTT. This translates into CASSLERDGDQPQHF.

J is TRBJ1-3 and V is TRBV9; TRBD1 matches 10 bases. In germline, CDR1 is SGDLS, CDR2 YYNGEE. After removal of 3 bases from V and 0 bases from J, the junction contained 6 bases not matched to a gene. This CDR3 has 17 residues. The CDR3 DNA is TGTGCCAGCAGCGGGCCGGGACAGGGGATCTCTGGAAACACCATATATTTT. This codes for CASSGPGQGISGNTIYF. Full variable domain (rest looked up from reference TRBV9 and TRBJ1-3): DSGVTQTPKHLITATGQRVTLRCSPRSGDLSVYWYQQSLDQGLQFLIQYYNGEERAKGNILERFSAQQFPDLHSELNLSSLELGDSALYFCASSGPGQGISGNTIYFGEGSWLTVV.

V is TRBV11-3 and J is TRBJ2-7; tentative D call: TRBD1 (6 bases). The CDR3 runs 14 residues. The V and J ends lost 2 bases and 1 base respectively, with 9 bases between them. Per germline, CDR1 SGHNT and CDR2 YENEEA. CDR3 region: CASSLTGSSYEQYF. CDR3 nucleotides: TGTGCCAGCAGCTTAACAGGGTCTTCCTACGAGCAGTACTTC.

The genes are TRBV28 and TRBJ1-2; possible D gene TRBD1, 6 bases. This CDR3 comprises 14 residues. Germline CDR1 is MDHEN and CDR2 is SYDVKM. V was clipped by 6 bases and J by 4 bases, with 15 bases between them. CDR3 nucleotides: TGTGCCAGCAGAGAGCCTTACAGGGTCTATGGCTACACCTTC. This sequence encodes CASREPYRVYGYTF.

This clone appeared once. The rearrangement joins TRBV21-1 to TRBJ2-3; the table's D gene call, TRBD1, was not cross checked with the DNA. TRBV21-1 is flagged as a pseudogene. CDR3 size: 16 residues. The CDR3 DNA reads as TGTGCCAGCCCCTATCCGGGACAGATATATCCAGATACGCAGTATTTT. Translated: CASPYPGQIYPDTQYF.

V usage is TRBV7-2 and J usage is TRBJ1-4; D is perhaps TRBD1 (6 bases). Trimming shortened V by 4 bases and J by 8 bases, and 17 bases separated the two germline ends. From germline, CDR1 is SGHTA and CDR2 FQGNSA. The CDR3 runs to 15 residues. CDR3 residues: CASSSMRGPGEKLFF. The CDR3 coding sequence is TGTGCCAGCAGCTCGATGCGGGGGCCGGGAGAAAAACTGTTTTTT.

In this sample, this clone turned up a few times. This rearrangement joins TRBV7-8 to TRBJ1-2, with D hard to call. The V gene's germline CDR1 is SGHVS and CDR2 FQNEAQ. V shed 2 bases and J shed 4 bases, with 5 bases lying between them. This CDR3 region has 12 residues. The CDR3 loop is CASSLIRYGYTF. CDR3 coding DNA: TGTGCCAGCAGCTTAATCCGCTATGGCTACACCTTC.